The T cell receptor beta chain described here comes from a study of T cell repertoires in cytomegalovirus infection (dated by TCRdb to 2018 to 2020). General notes on the study: Alongside well-studied HLA-B-restricted epitopes, the peptide stimulations were aimed at recently identified HLA-C-restricted CMV epitopes, whose presentation resists viral immunomodulation. Donor HLA type was relevant to the analysis, because carriage of CMV infection together with the matching HLA type was indicated by public TCR beta signatures.

The germline ends are 19 bases apart after V is trimmed by 2 bases and J by 4 bases. For CDR1 and CDR2, the germline V gene lists MNHNS and SASEGT. Its CDR3 holds 17 amino acids, cysteine through phenylalanine. The DNA shown is the 51-base CDR3, in frame from base 1. This specimen's treatment or condition label, interpreted: in vitro stimulation with specific CMV peptide epitopes to enrich CMV-specific T cells. Sequencing relied on an Illumina HiSeq 1500. TCRdb took the public reads, trimmed them with fastp at Q25, ran MiXCR for clone calling and kept in-frame beta chains. Each record represents a unique CDR3 protein, reported with the most common genes and DNA among its rows. The sample includes fewer than 1,000,000 distinct CDR3 sequences, with around a third observed a single time. In total, the top ten clones hold over 12% of the sample. Notes on this clonotype: The clone's antigen remains unknown. Qualities for individual bases were not recorded, and no much larger clone is one base off.

Broader findings and caveats from the paper: In the ex vivo response, HLA-C-restricted CMV-specific TCR beta clonotypes were dominant, and in two of eight donors the single most frequent clonotype came from this HLA-C-restricted group. Carriers of CMV infection plus the relevant HLA type were discriminated by the cumulative frequency of public TCR beta family members in the study cohort and in an independent roughly 350-donor cohort.

This clonotype was sampled from a human donor in good health (CMV status not recorded). Some clones in this sample may be carry-over from other donors' samples. The rearranged chain carries TRBV6-1 and TRBJ2-3; a tentative D match to TRBD1 spans 5 bases. The specimen comprised cultured CD8+ T cells from PBMCs, sampled from culture after CMV antigen stimulation. The CDR3 corresponds to CASSERRTFTVPDTQYF. The DNA sequence follows: TGTGCCAGCAGTGAACGAAGGACATTCACCGTGCCAGATACGCAGTATTTT.